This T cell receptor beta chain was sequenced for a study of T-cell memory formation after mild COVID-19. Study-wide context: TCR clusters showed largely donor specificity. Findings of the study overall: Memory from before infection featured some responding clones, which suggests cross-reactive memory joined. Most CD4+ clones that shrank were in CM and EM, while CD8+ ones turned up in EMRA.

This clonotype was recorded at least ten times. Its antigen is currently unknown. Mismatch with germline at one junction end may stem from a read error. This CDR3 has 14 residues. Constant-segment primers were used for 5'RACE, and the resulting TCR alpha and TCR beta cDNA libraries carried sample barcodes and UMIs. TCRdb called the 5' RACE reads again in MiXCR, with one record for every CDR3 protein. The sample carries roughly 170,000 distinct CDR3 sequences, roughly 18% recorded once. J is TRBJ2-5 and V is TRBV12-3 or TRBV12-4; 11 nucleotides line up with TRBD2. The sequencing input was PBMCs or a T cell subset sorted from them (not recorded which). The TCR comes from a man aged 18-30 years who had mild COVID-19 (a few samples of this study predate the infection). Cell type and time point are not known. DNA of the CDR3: TGTGCCAGCAGCTTAGCGGGGGGGCGAGAGACCCAGTACTTC. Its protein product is CASSLAGGRETQYF.